This TCR beta chain was captured in a study of CD8 T cell repertoires and HIV-1 epitope variants. Comment on this clone: Its antigen is currently unknown.

Libraries were prepared by immunoSEQ multiplex PCR; TCRdb keeps only in-frame clonotypes and omits some of them. The sample lists fewer than 2,000 clones; 69% were seen once. General study results and limits: Ten or so TCR beta clonotypes were antigen-specific, over five apparently recognizing autologous or escape variants.

Looked up from germline, CDR1 is MDHEN and CDR2 is SYDVKM. V was trimmed by 6 bases and J by 7 bases, leaving 19 bases between them. The CDR3 length is 15 residues. The TCR originated in a male donor with HIV. The sequencing sample was made of cultured CD8+ T cells derived from PBMCs. The chain combines TRBV28 with TRBJ1-5; weak D call: TRBD1 (6 bases). The CDR3 sequence is CASSGPRRDNQPQHF. In nucleotides, the CDR3 is TGTGCCAGCAGCGGCCCCCGCCGGGACAACCAGCCCCAGCATTTT. The complete variable domain, with remaining parts taken from reference TRBV28 and TRBJ1-5, reads DVKVTQSSRYLVKRTGEKVFLECVQDMDHENMFWYRQDPGLGLRLIYFSYDVKMKEKGDIPEGYSVSREKKERFSLILESASTNQTSMYLCASSGPRRDNQPQHFGDGTRLSIL.